What follows describes a single TCR beta chain. Its matching antigen is unknown. The CDR3 is made up of 16 amino acids. V trimming: 3 bases; J trimming: 3 bases; junction bases outside the gene matches: 11. The germline CDR1 and CDR2 sequences are KGHSH and LQKENI. Method: immunoSEQ multiplex PCR; TCRdb's copy keeps in-frame clones and lacks some. The sample shows around 510,000 clones, approximately 95% of them seen only once. This sample stems from a study of shared clonotypes between healthy human individuals. In the study overall: Participating donors consisted of two women and a few men aged 18 to 49. Whole-study results and caveats: Despite large depth, sorted-subset datasets appeared incompletely sequenced. Naive subsets usually exceeded memory subsets in estimated richness. Sampling included only blood; tissue repertoires likely differ.

The clonotype was recovered from a woman aged 25-40 years in good health. The sample taken for sequencing was naive CD4+ T cells sorted from blood. As for subset: CD45RA+ positively selected. The chain is built from TRBV18 and TRBJ2-7; 7 bases agree with TRBD2. CDR3 sequence reads: CASSPRTSVKNYEQYF. CDR3 DNA sequence: TGTGCCAGCTCACCGCGGACTAGTGTCAAAAACTACGAGCAGTACTTC.